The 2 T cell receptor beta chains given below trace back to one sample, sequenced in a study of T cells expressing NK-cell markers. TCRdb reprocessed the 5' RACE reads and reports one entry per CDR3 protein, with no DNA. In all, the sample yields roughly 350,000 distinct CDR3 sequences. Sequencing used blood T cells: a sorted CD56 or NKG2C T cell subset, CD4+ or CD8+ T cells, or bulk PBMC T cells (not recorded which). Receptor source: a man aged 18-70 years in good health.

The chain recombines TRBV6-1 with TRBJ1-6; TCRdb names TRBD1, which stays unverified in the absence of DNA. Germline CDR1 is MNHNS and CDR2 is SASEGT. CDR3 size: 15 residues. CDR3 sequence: CASSPMGQGNSPLHF.

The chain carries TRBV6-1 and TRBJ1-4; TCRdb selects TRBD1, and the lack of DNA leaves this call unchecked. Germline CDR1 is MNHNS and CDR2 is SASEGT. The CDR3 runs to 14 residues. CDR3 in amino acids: CASSASRGVGKLFF.